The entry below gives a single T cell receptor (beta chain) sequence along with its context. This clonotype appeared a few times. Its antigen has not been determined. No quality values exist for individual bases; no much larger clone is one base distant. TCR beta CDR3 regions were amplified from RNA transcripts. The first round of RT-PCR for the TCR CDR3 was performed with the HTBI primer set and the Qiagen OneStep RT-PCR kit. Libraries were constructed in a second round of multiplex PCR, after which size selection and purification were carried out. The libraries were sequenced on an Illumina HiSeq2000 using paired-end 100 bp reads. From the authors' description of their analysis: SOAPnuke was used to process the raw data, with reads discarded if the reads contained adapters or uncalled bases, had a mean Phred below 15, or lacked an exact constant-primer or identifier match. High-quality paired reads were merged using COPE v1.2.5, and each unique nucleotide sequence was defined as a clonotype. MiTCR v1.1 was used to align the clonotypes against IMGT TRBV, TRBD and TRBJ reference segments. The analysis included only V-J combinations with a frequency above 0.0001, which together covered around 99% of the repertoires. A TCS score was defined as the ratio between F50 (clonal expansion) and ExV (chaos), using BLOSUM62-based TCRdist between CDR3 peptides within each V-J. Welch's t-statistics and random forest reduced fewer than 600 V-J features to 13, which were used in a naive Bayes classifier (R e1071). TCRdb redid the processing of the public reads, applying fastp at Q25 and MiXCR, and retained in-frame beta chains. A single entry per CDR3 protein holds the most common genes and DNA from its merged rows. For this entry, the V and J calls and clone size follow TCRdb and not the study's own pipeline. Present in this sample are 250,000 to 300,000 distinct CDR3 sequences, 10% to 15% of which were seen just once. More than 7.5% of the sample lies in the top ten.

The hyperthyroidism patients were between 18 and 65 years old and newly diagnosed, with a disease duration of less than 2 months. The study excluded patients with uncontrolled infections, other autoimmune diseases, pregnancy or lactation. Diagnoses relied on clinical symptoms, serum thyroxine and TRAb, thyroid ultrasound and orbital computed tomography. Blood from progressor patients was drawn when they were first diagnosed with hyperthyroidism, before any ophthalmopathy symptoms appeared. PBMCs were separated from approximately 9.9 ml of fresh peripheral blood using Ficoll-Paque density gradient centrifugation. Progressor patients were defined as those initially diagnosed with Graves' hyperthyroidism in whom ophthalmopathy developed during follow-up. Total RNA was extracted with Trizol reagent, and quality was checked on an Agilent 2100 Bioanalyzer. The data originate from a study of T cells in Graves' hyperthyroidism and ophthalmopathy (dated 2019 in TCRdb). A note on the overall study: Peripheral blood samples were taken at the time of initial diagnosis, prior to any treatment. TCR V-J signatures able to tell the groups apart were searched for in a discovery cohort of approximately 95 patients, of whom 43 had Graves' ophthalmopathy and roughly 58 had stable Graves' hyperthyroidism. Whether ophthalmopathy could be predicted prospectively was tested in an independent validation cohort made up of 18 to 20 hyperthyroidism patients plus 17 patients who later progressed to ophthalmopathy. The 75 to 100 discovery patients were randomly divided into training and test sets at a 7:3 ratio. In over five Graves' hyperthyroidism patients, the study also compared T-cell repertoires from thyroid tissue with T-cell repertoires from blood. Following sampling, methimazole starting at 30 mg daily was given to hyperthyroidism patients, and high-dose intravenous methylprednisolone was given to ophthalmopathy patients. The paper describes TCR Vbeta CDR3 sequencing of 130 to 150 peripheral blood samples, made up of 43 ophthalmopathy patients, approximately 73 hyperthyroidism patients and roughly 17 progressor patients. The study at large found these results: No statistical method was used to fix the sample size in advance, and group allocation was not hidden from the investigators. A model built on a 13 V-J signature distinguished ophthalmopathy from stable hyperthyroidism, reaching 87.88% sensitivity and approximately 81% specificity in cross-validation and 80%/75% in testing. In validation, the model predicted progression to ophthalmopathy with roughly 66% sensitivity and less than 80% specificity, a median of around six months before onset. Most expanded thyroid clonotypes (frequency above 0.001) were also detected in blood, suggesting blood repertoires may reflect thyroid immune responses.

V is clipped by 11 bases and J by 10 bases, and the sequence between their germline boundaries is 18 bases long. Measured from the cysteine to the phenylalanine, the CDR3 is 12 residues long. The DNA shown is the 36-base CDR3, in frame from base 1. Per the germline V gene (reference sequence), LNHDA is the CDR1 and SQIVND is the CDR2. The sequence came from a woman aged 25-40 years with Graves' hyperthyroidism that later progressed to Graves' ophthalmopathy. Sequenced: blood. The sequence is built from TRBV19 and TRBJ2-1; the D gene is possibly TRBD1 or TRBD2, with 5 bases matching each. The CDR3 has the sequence CARSGTLGEQFF. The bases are TGTGCCCGCTCCGGGACCTTGGGGGAGCAGTTCTTC.